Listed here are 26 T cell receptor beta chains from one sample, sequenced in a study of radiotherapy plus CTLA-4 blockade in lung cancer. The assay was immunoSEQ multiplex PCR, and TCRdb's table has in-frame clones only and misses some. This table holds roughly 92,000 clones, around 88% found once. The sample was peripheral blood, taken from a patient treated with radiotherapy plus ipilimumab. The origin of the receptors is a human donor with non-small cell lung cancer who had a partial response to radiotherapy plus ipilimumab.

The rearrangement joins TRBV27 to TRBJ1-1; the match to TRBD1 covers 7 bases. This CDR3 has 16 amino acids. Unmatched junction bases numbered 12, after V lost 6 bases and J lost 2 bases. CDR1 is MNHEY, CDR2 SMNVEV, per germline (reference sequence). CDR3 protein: CASSAARGWINTEAFF. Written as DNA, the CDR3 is TGTGCCAGCAGCGCTGCCAGGGGGTGGATAAACACTGAAGCTTTCTTT.

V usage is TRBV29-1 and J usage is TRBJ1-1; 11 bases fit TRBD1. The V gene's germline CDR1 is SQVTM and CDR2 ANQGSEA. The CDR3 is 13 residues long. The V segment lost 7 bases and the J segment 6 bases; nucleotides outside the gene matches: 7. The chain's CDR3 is CSAADRGPAEAFF. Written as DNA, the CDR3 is TGCAGCGCAGCGGACAGGGGGCCGGCTGAAGCTTTCTTT.

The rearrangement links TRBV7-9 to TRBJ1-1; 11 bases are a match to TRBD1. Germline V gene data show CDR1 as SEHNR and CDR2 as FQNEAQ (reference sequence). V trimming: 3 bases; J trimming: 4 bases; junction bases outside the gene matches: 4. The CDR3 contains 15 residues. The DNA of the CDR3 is TGTGCCAGCAGCTTGTCCGGGACAGGGGGCACTGAAGCTTTCTTT. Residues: CASSLSGTGGTEAFF.

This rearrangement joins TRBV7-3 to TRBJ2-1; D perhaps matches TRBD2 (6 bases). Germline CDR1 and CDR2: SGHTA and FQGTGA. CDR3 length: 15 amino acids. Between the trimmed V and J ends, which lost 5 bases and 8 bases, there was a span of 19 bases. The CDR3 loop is CASSATGTPGDEQFF. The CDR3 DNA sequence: TGTGCCAGCAGCGCCACCGGGACTCCGGGCGATGAGCAGTTCTTC.

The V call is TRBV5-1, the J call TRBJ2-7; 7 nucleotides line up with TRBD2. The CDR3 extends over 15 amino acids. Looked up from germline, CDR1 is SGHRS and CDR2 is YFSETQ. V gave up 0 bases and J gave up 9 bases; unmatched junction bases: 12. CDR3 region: CASSLVGGSPFWQYV. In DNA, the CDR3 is TGCGCCAGCAGCTTGGTGGGCGGGAGTCCCTTCTGGCAGTACGTC.

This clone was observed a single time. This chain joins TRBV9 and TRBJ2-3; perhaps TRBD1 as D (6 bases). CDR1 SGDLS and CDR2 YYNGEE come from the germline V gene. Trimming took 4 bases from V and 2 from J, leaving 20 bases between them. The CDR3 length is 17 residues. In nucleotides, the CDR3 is TGTGCCAGCAGCCGCGGACAGACCAACCGGCACACAGATACGCAGTATTTT. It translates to CASSRGQTNRHTDTQYF.

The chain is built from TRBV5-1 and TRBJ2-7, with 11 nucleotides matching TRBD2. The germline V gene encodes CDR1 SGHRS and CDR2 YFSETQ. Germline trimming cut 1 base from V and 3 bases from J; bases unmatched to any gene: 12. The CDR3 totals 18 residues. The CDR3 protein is CASSLSRGLAGGNYEQYF. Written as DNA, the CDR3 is TGCGCCAGCAGCTTGTCCAGGGGCCTAGCGGGAGGCAACTACGAGCAGTACTTC.

The CDR3 bases are TGTGCCAGCAGCGTTGAAGCGGGAGGTCCCTACAATGAGCAGTTCTTC. Translating it yields CASSVEAGGPYNEQFF. The V and J genes are TRBV9 and TRBJ2-1, with 9 nucleotides matching TRBD2. Losses at the gene ends were 2 bases for V and 2 bases for J; bases not matched to a gene: 5. The CDR3 has 16 amino acids. Per germline, CDR1 SGDLS and CDR2 YYNGEE.

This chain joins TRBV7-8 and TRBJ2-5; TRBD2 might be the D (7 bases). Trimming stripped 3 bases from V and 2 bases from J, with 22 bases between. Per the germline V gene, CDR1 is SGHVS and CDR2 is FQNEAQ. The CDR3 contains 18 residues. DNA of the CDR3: TGTGCCAGCAGCTTGGGGGGGCTGGGGTCCCCGTTACAAGAGACCCAGTACTTC. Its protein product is CASSLGGLGSPLQETQYF.

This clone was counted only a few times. CDR3 nucleotides: TGTGCCAGCAGTGCCAGGAATTATGGCTACACCTTC. Protein sequence: CASSARNYGYTF. This rearrangement joins TRBV7-8 to TRBJ1-2; D remains unclear. Per the germline V gene, CDR1 is SGHVS and CDR2 is FQNEAQ. The germline V and J ends were trimmed by 6 bases and 5 bases, with 10 bases remaining between them. The CDR3 spans 12 residues. The full variable domain, in which reference TRBV7-8 and TRBJ1-2 provide the parts outside the CDR3, is GAGVSQSPRYKVAKRGQDVALRCDPISGHVSLFWYQQALGQGPEFLTYFQNEAQLDKSGLPSDRFFAERPEGSVSTLKIQRTQQEDSAVYLCASSARNYGYTFGSGTRLTVV.

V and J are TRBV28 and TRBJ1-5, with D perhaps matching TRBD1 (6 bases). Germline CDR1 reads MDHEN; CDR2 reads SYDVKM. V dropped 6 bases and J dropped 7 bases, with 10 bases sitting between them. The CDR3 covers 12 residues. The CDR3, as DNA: TGTGCCAGCAGCGCAGGGGCCCAGCCCCAGCATTTT. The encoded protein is CASSAGAQPQHF. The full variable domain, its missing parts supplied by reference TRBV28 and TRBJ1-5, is DVKVTQSSRYLVKRTGEKVFLECVQDMDHENMFWYRQDPGLGLRLIYFSYDVKMKEKGDIPEGYSVSREKKERFSLILESASTNQTSMYLCASSAGAQPQHFGDGTRLSIL.

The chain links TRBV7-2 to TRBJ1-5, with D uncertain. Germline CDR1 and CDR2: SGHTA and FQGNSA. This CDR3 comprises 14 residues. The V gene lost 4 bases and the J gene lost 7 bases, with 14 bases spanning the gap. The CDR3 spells CASSSEGGYQPQHF. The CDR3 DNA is TGTGCCAGCAGCTCGGAGGGAGGGTACCAGCCCCAGCATTTT.

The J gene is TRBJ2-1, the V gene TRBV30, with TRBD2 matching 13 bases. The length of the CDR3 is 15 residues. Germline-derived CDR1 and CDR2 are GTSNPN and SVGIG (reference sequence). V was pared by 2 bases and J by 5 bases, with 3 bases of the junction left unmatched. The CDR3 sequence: CAWSKGLAGDNEQFF. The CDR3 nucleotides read TGTGCCTGGAGTAAAGGACTAGCGGGGGACAATGAGCAGTTCTTC.

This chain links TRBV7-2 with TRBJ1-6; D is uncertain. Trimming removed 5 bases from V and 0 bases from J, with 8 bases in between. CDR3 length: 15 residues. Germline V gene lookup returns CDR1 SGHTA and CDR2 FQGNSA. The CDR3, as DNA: TGTGCCAGCAGCCTTGACACCTCCTATAATTCACCCCTCCACTTT. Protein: CASSLDTSYNSPLHF.

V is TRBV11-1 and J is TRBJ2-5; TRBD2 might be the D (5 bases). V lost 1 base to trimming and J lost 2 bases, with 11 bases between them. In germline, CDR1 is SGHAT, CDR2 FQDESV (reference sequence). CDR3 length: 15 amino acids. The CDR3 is CASSLDGLSQETQYF. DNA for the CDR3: TGTGCCAGCAGCTTAGATGGACTTTCTCAAGAGACCCAGTACTTC.

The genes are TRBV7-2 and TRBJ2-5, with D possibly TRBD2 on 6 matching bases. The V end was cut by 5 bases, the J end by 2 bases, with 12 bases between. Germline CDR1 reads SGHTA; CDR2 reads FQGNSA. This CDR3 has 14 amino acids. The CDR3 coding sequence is TGTGCCAGCAGCCCTCCCGGGAGACAAGAGACCCAGTACTTC. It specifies CASSPPGRQETQYF.

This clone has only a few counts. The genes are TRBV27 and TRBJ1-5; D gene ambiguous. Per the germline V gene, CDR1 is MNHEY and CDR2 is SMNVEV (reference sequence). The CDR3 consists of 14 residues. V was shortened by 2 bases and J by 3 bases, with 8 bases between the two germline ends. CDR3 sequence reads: CASSLGRDNQPQHF. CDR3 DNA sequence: TGTGCCAGCAGTTTAGGACGGGACAATCAGCCCCAGCATTTT.

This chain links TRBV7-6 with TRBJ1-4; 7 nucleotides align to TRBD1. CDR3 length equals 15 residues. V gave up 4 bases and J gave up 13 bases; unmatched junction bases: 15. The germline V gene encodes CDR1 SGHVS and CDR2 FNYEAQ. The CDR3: CASSYRDSTAERLFF. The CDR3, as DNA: TGTGCCAGCAGCTACCGGGACAGTACCGCGGAGAGACTGTTTTTT.

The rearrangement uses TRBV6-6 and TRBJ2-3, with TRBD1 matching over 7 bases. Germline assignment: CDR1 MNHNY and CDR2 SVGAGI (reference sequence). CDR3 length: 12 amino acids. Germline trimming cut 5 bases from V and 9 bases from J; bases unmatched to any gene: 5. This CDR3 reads CASSLDRVTQYF. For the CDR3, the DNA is TGTGCCAGCAGTCTAGACAGGGTGACGCAGTATTTT.

CDR3 bases: TGTGCCAGCAGTTTGTTTGGCCAGCCCCAGCATTTT. It codes for CASSLFGQPQHF. The J gene is TRBJ1-5, the V gene TRBV27; no reliable D call. The germline CDR1 and CDR2 sequences are MNHEY and SMNVEV (reference sequence). The CDR3 length is 12 residues. Trimming stripped 3 bases from V and 7 bases from J, with 7 bases between.

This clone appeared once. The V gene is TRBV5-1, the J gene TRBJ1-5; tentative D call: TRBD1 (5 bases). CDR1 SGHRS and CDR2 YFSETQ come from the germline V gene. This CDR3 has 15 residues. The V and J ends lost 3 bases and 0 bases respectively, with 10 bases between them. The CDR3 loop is CASSYGANSNQPQHF. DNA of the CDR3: TGCGCCAGCAGCTATGGGGCAAATAGCAATCAGCCCCAGCATTTT.

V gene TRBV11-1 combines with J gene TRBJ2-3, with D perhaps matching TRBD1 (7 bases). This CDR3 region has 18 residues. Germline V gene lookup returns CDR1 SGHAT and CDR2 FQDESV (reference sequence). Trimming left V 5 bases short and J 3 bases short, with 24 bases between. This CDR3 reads CASSQRIGQGGWTDTQYF. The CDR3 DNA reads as TGTGCCAGCAGCCAGCGAATTGGCCAGGGGGGTTGGACAGATACGCAGTATTTT.

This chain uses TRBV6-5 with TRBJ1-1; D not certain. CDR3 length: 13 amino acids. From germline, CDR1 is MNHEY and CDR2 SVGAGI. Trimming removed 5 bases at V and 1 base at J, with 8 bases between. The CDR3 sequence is CASSVRRNTEAFF. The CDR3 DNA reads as TGTGCCAGCAGTGTGAGAAGGAACACTGAAGCTTTCTTT.

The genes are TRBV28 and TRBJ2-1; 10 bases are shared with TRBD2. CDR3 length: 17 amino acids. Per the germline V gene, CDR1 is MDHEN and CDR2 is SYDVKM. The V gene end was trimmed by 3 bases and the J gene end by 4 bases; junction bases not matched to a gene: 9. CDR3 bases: TGTGCCAGCAGTTTTCCTAGCGGGGGCCCTCTTTACAATGAGCAGTTCTTC. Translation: CASSFPSGGPLYNEQFF. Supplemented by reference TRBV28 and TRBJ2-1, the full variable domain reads DVKVTQSSRYLVKRTGEKVFLECVQDMDHENMFWYRQDPGLGLRLIYFSYDVKMKEKGDIPEGYSVSREKKERFSLILESASTNQTSMYLCASSFPSGGPLYNEQFFGPGTRLTVL.

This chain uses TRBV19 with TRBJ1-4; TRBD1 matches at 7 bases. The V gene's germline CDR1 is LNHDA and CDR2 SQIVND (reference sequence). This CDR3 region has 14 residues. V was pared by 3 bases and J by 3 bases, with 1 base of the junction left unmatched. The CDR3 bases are TGTGCCAGTAGTATCCAGGGGGCTAATGAAAAACTGTTTTTT. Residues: CASSIQGANEKLFF.

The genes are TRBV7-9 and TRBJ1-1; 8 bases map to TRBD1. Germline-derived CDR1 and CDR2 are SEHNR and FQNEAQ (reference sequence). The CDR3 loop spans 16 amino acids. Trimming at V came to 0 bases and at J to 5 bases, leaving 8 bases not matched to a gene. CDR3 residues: CASSLATGGSYTEAFF. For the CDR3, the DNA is TGTGCCAGCAGCTTAGCTACAGGGGGTTCGTATACTGAAGCTTTCTTT.